This TCR beta chain was recorded in a study of PD-L1 blockade in urothelial cancer. Study context: Male sex and bladder-origin urothelial cancer were recorded for about 85% of the roughly 30 patients. Blood samples contained a median about 150,000 T cells. Blood underwent analysis 3 weeks (second dose) and 6 weeks after treatment began. Whole-study results and caveats: Below-median blood TCR clonality before treatment forecast better survival.

Assay used: immunoSEQ multiplex PCR; TCRdb lists only in-frame clones, some missing. The repertoire holds approximately 100,000 clones, with 70% to 90% as singletons. Germline V gene sequence: CDR1 MDHEN, CDR2 SYDVKM. V lost 6 bases, J lost 4 bases, and 1 base stayed unmatched. This CDR3 comprises 12 residues. Regarding this clone: The antigen is undetermined.

The rearrangement links TRBV28 to TRBJ2-7, with 9 bases that match TRBD1. Sequencing was performed on PBMCs, taken around atezolizumab (anti-PD-L1) treatment. This clonotype was sampled from a man aged 50-59 years with urothelial cancer. CDR3 coding DNA: TGTGCCAGCAGAGGGACAGGGTACGAGCAGTACTTC. Translated: CASRGTGYEQYF.